This TCR beta chain was profiled in a study of CD4+ T cells in melanoma. Study-level points and caveats: A reported correlation linked neoantigen-specific CD4+ T cells to CD8+, macrophage and B cell function. In melanoma, neoantigen-specific CD4+ T cells reportedly differed in differentiation state.

Profiled with immunoSEQ multiplex PCR; TCRdb holds only in-frame clones, not every one. Of about 50,000 clones in the sample, about 88% are singletons; the top ten hold about an eighth. About this clone: What it binds is unknown.

In germline, CDR1 is MDHEN, CDR2 SYDVKM. Trimming took 5 bases from V and 5 from J, leaving 19 bases between them. CDR3 length equals 15 residues. The chain combines TRBV28 with TRBJ2-7, with no clear D. The TCR was taken from a human donor with melanoma. Specimen: peripheral blood. The CDR3 DNA is TGTGCCAGCAGTGCTACCGACACGAGTCGCGACGAGCAGTACTTC. Encoded protein: CASSATDTSRDEQYF.